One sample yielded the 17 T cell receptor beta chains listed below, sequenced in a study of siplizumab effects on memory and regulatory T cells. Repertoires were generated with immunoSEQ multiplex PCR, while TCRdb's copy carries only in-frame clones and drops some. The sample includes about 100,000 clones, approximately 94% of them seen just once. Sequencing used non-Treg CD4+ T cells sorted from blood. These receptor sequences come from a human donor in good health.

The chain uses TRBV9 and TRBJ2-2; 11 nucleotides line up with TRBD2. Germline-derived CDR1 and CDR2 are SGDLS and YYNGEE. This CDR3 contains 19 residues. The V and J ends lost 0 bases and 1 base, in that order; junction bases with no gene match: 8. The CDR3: CASSVGLAGPPGNTGELFF. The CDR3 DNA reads TGTGCCAGCAGCGTAGGACTAGCGGGACCCCCGGGGAACACCGGGGAGCTGTTTTTT.

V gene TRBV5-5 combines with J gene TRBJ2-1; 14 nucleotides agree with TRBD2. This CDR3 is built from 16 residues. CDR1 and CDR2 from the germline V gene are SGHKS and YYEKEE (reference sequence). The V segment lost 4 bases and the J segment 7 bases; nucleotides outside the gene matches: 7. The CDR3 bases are TGTGCCAGCAGCCCGGGACTAGCGGGAGTAGGAAATGAGCAGTTCTTC. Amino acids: CASSPGLAGVGNEQFF. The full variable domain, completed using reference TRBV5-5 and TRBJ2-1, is DAGVTQSPTHLIKTRGQQVTLRCSPISGHKSVSWYQQVLGQGPQFIFQYYEKEERGRGNFPDRFSARQFPNYSSELNVNALLLGDSALYLCASSPGLAGVGNEQFFGPGTRLTVL.

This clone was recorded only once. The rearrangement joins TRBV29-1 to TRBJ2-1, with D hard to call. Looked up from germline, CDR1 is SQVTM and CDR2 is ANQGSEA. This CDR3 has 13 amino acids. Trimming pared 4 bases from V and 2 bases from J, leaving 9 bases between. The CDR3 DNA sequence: TGCAGCGTTGGTCAAAGAACCTACAATGAGCAGTTCTTC. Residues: CSVGQRTYNEQFF.

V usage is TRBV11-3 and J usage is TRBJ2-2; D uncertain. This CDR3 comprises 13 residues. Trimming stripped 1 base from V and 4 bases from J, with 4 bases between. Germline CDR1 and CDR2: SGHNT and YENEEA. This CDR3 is CASSLAVTGELFF. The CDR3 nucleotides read TGTGCCAGCAGCTTAGCGGTCACCGGGGAGCTGTTTTTT.

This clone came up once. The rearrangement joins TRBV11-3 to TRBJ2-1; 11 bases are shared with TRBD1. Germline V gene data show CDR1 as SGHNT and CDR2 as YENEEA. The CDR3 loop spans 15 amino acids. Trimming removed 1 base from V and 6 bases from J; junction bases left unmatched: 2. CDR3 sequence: CASSLGGQGGNEQFF. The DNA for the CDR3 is TGTGCCAGCAGCTTAGGGGGACAGGGGGGCAATGAGCAGTTCTTC.

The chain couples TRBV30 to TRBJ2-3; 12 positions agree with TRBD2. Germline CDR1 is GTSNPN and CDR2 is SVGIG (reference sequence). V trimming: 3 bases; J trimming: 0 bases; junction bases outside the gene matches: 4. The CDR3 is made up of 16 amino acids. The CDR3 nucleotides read TGTGCCTGGAGCACCGGGACTAGCGGGAGCACAGATACGCAGTATTTT. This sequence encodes CAWSTGTSGSTDTQYF.

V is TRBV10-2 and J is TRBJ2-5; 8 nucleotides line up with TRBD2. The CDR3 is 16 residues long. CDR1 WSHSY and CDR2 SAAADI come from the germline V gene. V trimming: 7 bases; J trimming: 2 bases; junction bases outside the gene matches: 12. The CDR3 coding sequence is TGCGCCAGCATAGATAGCGGGGTGGGCAAACAAGAGACCCAGTACTTC. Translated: CASIDSGVGKQETQYF.

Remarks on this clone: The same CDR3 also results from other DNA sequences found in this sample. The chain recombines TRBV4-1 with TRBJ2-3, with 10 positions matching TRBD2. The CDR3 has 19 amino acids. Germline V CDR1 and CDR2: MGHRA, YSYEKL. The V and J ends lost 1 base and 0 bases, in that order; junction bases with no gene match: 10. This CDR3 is CASSQGSLAGTPSTDTQYF. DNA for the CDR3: TGCGCCAGCAGCCAAGGCTCACTAGCGGGAACCCCCAGCACAGATACGCAGTATTTT.

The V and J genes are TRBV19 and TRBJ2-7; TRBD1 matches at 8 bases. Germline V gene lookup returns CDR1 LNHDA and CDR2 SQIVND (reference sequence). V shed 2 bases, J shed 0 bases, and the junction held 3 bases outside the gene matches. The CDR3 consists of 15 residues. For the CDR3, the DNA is TGTGCCAGTAGTATATTCACAGGGGGCTCCTACGAGCAGTACTTC. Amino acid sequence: CASSIFTGGSYEQYF.

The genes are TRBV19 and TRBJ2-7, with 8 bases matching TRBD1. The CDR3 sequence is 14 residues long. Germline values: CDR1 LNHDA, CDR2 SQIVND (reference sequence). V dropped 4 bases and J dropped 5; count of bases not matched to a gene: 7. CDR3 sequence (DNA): TGTGCCAGTAGTAACTTTGGACAGGGCCACGAGCAGTACTTC. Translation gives CASSNFGQGHEQYF.

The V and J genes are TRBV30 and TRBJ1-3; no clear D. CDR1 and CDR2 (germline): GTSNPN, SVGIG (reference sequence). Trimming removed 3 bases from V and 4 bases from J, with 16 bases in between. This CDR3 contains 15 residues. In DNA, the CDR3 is TGTGCCTGGAGGGCCGGGTGGGGTACAGGAAACACCATATATTTT. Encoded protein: CAWRAGWGTGNTIYF. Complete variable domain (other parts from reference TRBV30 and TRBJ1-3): SQTIHQWPATLVQPVGSPLSLECTVEGTSNPNLYWYRQAAGRGLQLLFYSVGIGQISSEVPQNLSASRPQDRQFILSSKKLLLSDSGFYLCAWRAGWGTGNTIYFGEGSWLTVV.

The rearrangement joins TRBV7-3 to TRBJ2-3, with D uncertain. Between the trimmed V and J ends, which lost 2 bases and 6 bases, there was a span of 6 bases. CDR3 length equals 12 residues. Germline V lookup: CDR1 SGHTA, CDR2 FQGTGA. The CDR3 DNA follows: TGTGCCAGCAGCTTACTCGGCGATACGCAGTATTTT. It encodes CASSLLGDTQYF.

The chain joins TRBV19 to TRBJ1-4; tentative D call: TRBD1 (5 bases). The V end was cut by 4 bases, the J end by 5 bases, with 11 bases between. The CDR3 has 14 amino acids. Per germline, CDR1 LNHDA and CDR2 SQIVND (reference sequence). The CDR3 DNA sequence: TGTGCCAGTAGTAACCAGGGTAGGAATGAAAAACTGTTTTTT. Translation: CASSNQGRNEKLFF.

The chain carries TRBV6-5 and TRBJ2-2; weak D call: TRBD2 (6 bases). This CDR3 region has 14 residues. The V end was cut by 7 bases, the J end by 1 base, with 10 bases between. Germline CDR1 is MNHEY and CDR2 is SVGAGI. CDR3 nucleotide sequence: TGTGCCAGCAAGGCGCGGGAGAACACCGGGGAGCTGTTTTTT. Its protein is CASKARENTGELFF.

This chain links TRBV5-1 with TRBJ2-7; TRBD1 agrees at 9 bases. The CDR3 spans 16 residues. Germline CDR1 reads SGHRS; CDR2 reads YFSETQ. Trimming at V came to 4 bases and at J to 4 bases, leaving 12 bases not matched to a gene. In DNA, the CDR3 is TGCGCCAGCAGCCGGGCCTACAGGGGGCAAGATTACGAGCAGTACTTC. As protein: CASSRAYRGQDYEQYF.

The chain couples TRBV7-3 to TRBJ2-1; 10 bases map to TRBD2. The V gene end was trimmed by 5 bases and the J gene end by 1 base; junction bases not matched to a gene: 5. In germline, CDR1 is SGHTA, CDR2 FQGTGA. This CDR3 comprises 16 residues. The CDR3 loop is CASSETAGGSYNEQFF. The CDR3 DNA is TGTGCCAGCAGCGAGACAGCGGGAGGGTCCTACAATGAGCAGTTCTTC.

CDR3 sequence: CASSLADWGSGANVLTF. Here the CDR3 DNA reads TGCGCCAGCAGCTTGGCCGATTGGGGCTCTGGGGCCAACGTCCTGACTTTC. The J gene is TRBJ2-6, the V gene TRBV5-1; D remains ambiguous. V lost 0 bases to trimming and J lost 0 bases, with 10 bases between them. Germline V gene data show CDR1 as SGHRS and CDR2 as YFSETQ. The CDR3 sequence is 17 residues long.